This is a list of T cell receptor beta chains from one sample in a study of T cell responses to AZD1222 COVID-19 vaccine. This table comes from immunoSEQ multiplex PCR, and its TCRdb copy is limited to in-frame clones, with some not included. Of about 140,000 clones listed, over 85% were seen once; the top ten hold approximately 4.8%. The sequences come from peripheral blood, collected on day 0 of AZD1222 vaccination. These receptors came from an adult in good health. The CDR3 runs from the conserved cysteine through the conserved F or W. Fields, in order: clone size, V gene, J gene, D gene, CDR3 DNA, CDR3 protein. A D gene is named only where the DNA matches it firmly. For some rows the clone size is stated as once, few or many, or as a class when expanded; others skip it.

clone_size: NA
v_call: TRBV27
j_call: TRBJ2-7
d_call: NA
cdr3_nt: TGTGCCAGCAGTCCTAGGGGGGGGGCCTACGAGCAGTACTTC
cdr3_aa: CASSPRGGAYEQYF

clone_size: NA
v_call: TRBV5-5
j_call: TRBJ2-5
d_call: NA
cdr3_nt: TGTGCCAGCAGCTTGGGGATCGGTACAGAGACCCAGTACTTC
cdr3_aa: CASSLGIGTETQYF

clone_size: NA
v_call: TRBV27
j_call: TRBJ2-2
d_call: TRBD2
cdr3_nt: TGTGCCAGCAGTTTATTTACTAGCGGGAGGACCGCGAACACCGGGGAGCTGTTTTTT
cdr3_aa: CASSLFTSGRTANTGELFF

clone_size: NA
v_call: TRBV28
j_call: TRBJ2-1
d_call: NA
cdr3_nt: TGTGCCAGCACCCCCGGGGGCAGCTCCTACAATGAGCAGTTCTTC
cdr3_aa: CASTPGGSSYNEQFF

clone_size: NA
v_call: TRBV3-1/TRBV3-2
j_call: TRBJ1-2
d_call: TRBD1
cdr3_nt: TGTGCCAGCAGCTACAGGGGCTCGGGCTACACCTTC
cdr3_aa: CASSYRGSGYTF

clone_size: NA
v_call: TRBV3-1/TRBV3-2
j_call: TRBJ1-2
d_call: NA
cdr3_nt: TGTGCCAGCAGCCAATCACAGCCGAACTATGGCTACACCTTC
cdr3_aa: CASSQSQPNYGYTF

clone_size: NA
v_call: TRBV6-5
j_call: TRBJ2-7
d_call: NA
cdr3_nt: TGTGCCAGCAGTTTGGGGTCCGAGCAGTACTTC
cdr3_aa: CASSLGSEQYF

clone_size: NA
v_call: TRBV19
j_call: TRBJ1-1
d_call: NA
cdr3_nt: TGTGCCAGCTCTAACTGGAACACTGAAGCTTTCTTT
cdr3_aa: CASSNWNTEAFF

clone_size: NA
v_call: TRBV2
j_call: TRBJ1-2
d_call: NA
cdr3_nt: TGTGCCAGCCTCTCCGACCCACGCGAGGGCTACACCTTC
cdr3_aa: CASLSDPREGYTF

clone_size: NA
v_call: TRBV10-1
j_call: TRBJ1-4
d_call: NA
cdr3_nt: TGCGCCAGCAGTGGACAGGCTGAAAAACTGTTTTTT
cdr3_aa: CASSGQAEKLFF

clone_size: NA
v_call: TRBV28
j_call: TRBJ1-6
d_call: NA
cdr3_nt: TGTGCCAGCAGCCCCGGGTATTCACCCCTCCACTTT
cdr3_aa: CASSPGYSPLHF

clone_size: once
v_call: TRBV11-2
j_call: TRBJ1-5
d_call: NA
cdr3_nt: TGTGCCAGCAGCTTAGATGTCGCGACGTCTGGCAATCAGCCCCAGCATTTT
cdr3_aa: CASSLDVATSGNQPQHF

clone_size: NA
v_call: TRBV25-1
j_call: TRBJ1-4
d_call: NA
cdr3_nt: TGTGCCAGCAGTGATAATTCCCTTCCGGGGCGGGCTCGTGAAAAACTGTTTTTT
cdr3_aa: CASSDNSLPGRAREKLFF

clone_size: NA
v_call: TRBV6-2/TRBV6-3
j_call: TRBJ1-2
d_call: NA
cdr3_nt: TGTGCCAGCAGTAACTACAACTATGGCTACACCTTC
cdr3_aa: CASSNYNYGYTF

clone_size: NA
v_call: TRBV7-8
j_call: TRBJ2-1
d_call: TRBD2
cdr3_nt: TGTGCCAGCAGCTTACCGACTAGCGGGAGGAATGAGCAGTTCTTC
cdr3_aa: CASSLPTSGRNEQFF

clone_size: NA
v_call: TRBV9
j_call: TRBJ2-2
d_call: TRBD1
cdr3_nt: TGTGCCAGCAGCGTAGGCCCAGGGGGCTACACCGGGGAGCTGTTTTTT
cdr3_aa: CASSVGPGGYTGELFF

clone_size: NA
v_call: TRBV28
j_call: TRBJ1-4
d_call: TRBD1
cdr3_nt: TGTGCCAGCAGACCCGGGACAGGGGTTCAGCCTAATGAAAAACTGTTTTTT
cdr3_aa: CASRPGTGVQPNEKLFF

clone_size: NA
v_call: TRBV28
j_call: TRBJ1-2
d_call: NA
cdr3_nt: TGTGCCAGCAGTTTTGGTGCCTATGGCTACACCTTC
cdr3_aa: CASSFGAYGYTF

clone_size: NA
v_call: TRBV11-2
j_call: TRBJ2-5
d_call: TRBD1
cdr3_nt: TGTGCCAGCAGCTTGAGGACAGGGCGAACCGAAGAGACCCAGTACTTC
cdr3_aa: CASSLRTGRTEETQYF

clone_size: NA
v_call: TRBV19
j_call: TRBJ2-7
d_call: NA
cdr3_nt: TGTGCCAGTAGTAACGGTCCCGAGACCTCCTACGAGCAGTACTTC
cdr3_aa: CASSNGPETSYEQYF

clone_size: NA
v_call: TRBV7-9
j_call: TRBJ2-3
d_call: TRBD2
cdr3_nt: TGTGCCAGCAGCCCGCCGGAGCGGGGGGCCGCGGATACGCAGTATTTT
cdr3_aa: CASSPPERGAADTQYF

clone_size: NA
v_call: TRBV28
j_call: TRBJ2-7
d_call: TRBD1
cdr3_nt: TGTGCCAGCAGTTCCGGGACAGGGTCTTACGAGCAGTACTTC
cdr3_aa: CASSSGTGSYEQYF

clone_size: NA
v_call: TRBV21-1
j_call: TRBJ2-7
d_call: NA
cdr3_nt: TGTGCCAGCAGCGACTCCGCCGGGACGGACTACTACGAGCAGTACTTC
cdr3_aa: CASSDSAGTDYYEQYF

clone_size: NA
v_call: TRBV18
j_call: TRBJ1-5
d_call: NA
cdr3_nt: TGTGCCAGCTCGCCGGGACATAATCAGCCCCAGCATTTT
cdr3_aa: CASSPGHNQPQHF

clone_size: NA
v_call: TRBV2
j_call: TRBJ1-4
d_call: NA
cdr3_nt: TGTGCCAGCAGTGAACGGCAGGGTGGCGGTGAAAAACTGTTTTTT
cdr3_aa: CASSERQGGGEKLFF

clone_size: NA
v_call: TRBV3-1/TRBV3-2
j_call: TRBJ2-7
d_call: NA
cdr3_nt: TGTGCCAGCAGCCAAGGACAGGAAATCCCCTACGAGCAGTACTTC
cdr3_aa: CASSQGQEIPYEQYF

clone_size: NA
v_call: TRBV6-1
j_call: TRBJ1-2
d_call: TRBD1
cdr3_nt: TGTGCCAGCAGTGAAGTGCAGGGGGCGGGTGGCTACACCTTC
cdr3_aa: CASSEVQGAGGYTF

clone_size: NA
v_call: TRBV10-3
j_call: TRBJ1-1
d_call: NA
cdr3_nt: TGTGCCATCAGTTTACGGGGGACTGAAGCTTTCTTT
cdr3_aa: CAISLRGTEAFF

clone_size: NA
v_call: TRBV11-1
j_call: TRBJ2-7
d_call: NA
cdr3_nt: TGTGCCAGCAGCTTCCAAGGGGAAGGCTTTGGGCAGTACTTC
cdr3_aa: CASSFQGEGFGQYF

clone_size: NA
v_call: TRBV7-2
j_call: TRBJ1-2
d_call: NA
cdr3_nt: TGTGCCAGCAGCTTACTCAGTTGGGACTACACCTTC
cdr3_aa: CASSLLSWDYTF

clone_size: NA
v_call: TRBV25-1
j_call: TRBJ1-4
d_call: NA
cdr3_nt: TGTGCCAGCAGTGAATTCGGGGTGACAACTAATGAAAAACTGTTTTTT
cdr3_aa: CASSEFGVTTNEKLFF

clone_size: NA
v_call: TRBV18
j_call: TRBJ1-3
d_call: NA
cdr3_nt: TGTGCCAGCTCACCACAGGGAGGCTCTGGAAACACCATATATTTT
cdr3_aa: CASSPQGGSGNTIYF

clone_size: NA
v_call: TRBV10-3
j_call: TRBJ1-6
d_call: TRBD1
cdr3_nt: TGTGCCATCAGTGACTCCGGGACAGGGAATTCACCCCTCCACTTT
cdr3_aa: CAISDSGTGNSPLHF

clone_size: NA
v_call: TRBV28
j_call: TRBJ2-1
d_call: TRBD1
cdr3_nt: TGTGCCAGCCTGGGACAGGGACTTGGCAATGAGCAGTTCTTC
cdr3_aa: CASLGQGLGNEQFF

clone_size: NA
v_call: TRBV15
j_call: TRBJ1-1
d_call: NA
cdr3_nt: TGTGCCACCAGCAGACAAGGGGTGAACACTGAAGCTTTCTTT
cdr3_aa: CATSRQGVNTEAFF

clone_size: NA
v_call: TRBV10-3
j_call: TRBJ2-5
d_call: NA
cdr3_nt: TGTGCCATCAGTGATTTCGGCAGGGTAGAGACCCAGTACTTC
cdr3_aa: CAISDFGRVETQYF

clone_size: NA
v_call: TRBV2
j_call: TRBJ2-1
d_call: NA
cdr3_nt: TGTGCCAGCAGTGATCTACTTGGACAAGCATACAATGAGCAGTTCTTC
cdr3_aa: CASSDLLGQAYNEQFF

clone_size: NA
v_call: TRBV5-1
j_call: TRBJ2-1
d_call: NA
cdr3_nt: TGCGCCAGCAGCTTGGGACAGGCTTACAATGAGCAGTTCTTC
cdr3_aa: CASSLGQAYNEQFF

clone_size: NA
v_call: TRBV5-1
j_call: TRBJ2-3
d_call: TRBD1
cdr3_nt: TGCGCCAGCAGCTTGGACGGGGACAGGGGCGCAGATACGCAGTATTTT
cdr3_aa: CASSLDGDRGADTQYF

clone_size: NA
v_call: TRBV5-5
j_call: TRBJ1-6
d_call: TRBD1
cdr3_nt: TGTGCCAGCAGCGGCATAGACAGGGATAATTCACCCCTCCACTTT
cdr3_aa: CASSGIDRDNSPLHF

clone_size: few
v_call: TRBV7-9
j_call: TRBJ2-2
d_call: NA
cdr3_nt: TGTGCCAGCAGCGACTCAGAACACACCGGGGAGCTGTTTTTT
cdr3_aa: CASSDSEHTGELFF

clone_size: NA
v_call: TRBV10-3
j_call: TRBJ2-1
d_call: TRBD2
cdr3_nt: TGTGCCATCAGTGACTCTCATGGACTAGCGGGGGCGAATGAGCAGTTCTTC
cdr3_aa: CAISDSHGLAGANEQFF

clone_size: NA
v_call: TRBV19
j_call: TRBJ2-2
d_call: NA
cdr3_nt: TGTGCCAGTAGTATAGGACAGGGAGGGTACTCCGGGGAGCTGTTTTTT
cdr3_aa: CASSIGQGGYSGELFF

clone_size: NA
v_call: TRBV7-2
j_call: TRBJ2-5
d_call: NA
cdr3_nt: TGTGCCAGCAGCCCTCGTAACGGCCGGGCCCAGTACTTC
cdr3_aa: CASSPRNGRAQYF

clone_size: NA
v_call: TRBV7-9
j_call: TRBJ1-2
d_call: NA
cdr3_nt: TGTGCCAGCAGCAGAGACGGGGGTGGTGGCTACACCTTC
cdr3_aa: CASSRDGGGGYTF

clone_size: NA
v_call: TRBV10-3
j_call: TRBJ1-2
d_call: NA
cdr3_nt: TGTGCCATCAGTGATGAAGGGTCTAACTATGGCTACACCTTC
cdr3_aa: CAISDEGSNYGYTF

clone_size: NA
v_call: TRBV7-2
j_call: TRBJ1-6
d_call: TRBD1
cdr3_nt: TGTGCCAGCAGCAGTGGACAGGGGCCTCTTTCACCCCTCCACTTT
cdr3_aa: CASSSGQGPLSPLHF

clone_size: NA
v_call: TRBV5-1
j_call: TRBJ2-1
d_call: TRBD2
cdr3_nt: TGCGCCAGCAGCTTTGGGGGGGTACGGGAGCAGTTCTTC
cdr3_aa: CASSFGGVREQFF

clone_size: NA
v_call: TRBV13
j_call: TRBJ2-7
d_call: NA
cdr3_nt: TGTGCCAGCAGCTTGGGACTCTTATCCTACGAGCAGTACTTC
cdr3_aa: CASSLGLLSYEQYF

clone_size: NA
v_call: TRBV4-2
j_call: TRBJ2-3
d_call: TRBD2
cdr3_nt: TGTGCCAGCAGCCAGCAAATCCTTAGCGGGACAAACACAGATACGCAGTATTTT
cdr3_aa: CASSQQILSGTNTDTQYF

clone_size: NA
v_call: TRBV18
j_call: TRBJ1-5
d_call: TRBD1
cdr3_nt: TGTGCCAGCTCACCCCTCGGGACAGAGGTTAGCAATCAGCCCCAGCATTTT
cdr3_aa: CASSPLGTEVSNQPQHF

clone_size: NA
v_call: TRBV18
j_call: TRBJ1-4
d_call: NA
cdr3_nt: TGTGCCAGCTCACAACCCTCAGGGTGGCAGGAAAAACTGTTTTTT
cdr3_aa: CASSQPSGWQEKLFF

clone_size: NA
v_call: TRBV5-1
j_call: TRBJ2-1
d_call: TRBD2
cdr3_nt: TGCGCCAGCAGCTTTGGGGAGGGGAATGAGCAGTTCTTC
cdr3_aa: CASSFGEGNEQFF

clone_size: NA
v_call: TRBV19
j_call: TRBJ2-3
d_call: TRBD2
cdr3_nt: TGTGCCAGTAGTCCAGATCGTTCGCGGGGGTCAGATACGCAGTATTTT
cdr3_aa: CASSPDRSRGSDTQYF

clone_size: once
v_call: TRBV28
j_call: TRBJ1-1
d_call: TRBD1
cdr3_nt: TGTGCCAGCAGCCTGGGACAGGGCGGGAATGAAGCTTTCTTT
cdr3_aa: CASSLGQGGNEAFF